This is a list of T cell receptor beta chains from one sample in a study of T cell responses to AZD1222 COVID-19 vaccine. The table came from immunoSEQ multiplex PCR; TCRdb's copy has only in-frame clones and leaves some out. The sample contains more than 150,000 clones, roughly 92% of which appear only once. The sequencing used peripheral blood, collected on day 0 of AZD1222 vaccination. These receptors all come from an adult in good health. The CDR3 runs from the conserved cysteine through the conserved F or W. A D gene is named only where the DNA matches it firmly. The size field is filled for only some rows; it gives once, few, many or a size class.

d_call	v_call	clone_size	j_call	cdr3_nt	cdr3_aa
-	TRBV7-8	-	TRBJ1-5	TGTGCCAGCAGTTCAGGAAACAGGGCAACTAATCAGCCCCAGCATTTT	CASSSGNRATNQPQHF
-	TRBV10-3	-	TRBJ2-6	TGTGCCATCAAATTTGCGGGTGACTCTGGGGCCAACGTCCTGACTTTC	CAIKFAGDSGANVLTF
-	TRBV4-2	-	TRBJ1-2	TGTGCCAGCAGCCAAGATCGGGCAGGGATTGGTGGCTACACCTTC	CASSQDRAGIGGYTF
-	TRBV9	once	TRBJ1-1	TGTGCCAGCAGCGCCGAGACGAGTCGGGCTTTCTTT	CASSAETSRAFF
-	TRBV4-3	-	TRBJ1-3	TGCGCCAGCAGCCCCTCATTGGGGGACACCATATATTTT	CASSPSLGDTIYF
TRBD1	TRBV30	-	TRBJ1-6	TGTGCCTGGAGTGTAACAGGGGCGCGTCCCCTCCACTTT	CAWSVTGARPLHF
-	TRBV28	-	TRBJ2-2	TGTGCCAGCAGAGGGGCGGAAATCACCGGGGAGCTGTTTTTT	CASRGAEITGELFF
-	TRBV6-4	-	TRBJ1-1	TGTGCCAGCAGCAATTTGGGGAACACTGAAGCTTTCTTT	CASSNLGNTEAFF
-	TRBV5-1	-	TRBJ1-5	TGCGCCAGCAGCTCCGGAGGGACATCCAGCAATCAGCCCCAGCATTTT	CASSSGGTSSNQPQHF
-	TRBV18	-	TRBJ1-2	TGTGCCAGCTCACCCCTGAAGGGATATGGCTACACCTTC	CASSPLKGYGYTF
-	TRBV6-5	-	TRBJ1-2	TGTGCCAGCAGTTACCGAGGGGACGGCTACACCTTC	CASSYRGDGYTF
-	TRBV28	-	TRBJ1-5	TGTGCCAGCAGTTTATGGGCGGGCAATCAGCCCCAGCATTTT	CASSLWAGNQPQHF
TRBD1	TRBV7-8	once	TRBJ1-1	TGTGCCAGCAGGGACAGGGGGATCGGAACTGAAGCTTTCTTT	CASRDRGIGTEAFF
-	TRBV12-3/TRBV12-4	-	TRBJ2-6	TGTGCCAGCGGAGACTCTGGGGCCAACGTCCTGACTTTC	CASGDSGANVLTF
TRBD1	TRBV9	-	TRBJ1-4	TGTGCCAGCAGCCGCGGGACAGGGGTGTTCAGGGGTGAAAAACTGTTTTTT	CASSRGTGVFRGEKLFF
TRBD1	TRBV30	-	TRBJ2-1	TGTGCCTGGGGGACAGGGATGGGGGCATTCGAGCAGTTCTTC	CAWGTGMGAFEQFF
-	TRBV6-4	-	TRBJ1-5	TGTGCCAGCAGTGGCGAAAGGGGACAGCCCCAGCATTTT	CASSGERGQPQHF
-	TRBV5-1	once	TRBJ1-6	TGCGCCAGCAGCCTCGGGACGGTTAATTCACCCCTCCACTTT	CASSLGTVNSPLHF
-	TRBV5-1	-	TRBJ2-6	TGCGCCAGCAGAAAATTGCCTGGGGCCAACGTCCTGACTTTC	CASRKLPGANVLTF
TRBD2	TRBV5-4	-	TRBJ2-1	TGTGCCAGCAGCCTCTGGGGCTCGGGACTAGTATACAATGAGCAGTTCTTC	CASSLWGSGLVYNEQFF
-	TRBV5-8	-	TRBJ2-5	TGTGCCAGCAGCTTGGCGTGGGAGACCCAGTACTTC	CASSLAWETQYF
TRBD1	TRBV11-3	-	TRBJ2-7	TGTGCCAGCAGCCAGGGACAGGGGGCGAACGAGCAGTACTTC	CASSQGQGANEQYF
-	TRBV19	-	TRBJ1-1	TGTGCCAGTAGTATATCCCCGGCCTTCCTCGGAAACACTGAAGCTTTCTTT	CASSISPAFLGNTEAFF
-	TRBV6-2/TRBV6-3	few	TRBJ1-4	TGTGCCAGCAGCCGGGGAGAAAAACTGTTTTTT	CASSRGEKLFF
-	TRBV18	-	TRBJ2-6	TGTGCCAGCTCACTTACACGATCCCCGAACTCTGGGGCCAACGTCCTGACTTTC	CASSLTRSPNSGANVLTF
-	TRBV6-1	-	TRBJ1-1	TGTGCCAGCAGTGAAAAGCTGACGAACACTGAAGCTTTCTTT	CASSEKLTNTEAFF
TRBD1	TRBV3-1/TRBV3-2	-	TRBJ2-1	TGTGCCAGCAGCTTCAGGGGGCGCGTGAACAATGAGCAGTTCTTC	CASSFRGRVNNEQFF
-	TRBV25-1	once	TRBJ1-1	TGTGCCAGCAGTGAACGAAAGGGGGATACTGAAGCTTTCTTT	CASSERKGDTEAFF
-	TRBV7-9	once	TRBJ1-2	TGTGCCAGCAGCTCCTTCGGACATCAGGGGTATGGCTACACCTTC	CASSSFGHQGYGYTF
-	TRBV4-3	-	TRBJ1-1	TGCGCCAGCAGCCAAGATCTAGGAGGGGATGCTGAAGCTTTCTTT	CASSQDLGGDAEAFF
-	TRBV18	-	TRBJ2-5	TGTGCCAGCTCAACCTACCAAGAGACCCAGTACTTC	CASSTYQETQYF
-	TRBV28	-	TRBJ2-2	TGTGCCAGCAGGCAGATGGGACCGAACACCGGGGAGCTGTTTTTT	CASRQMGPNTGELFF
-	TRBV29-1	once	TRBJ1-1	TGCAGCGTGGTTCATGTGAACACTGAAGCTTTCTTT	CSVVHVNTEAFF
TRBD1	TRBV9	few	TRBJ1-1	TGTGCCAGCAGCGTAGGGAACAGGGGTTACACTGAAGCTTTCTTT	CASSVGNRGYTEAFF
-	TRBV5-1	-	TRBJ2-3	TGCGCCAGCGTATACCGGGCCCCAGCAATTGATACGCAGTATTTT	CASVYRAPAIDTQYF
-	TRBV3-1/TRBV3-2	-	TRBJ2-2	TGTGCCAGCAGCCAAGACGTAGGGACCGGGGAGCTGTTTTTT	CASSQDVGTGELFF
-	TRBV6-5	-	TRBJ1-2	TGTGCCAGCAGGTTGGACAGTAACTATGGCTACACCTTC	CASRLDSNYGYTF
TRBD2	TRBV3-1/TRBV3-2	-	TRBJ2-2	TGTGCCAGCAGCCAAGATTACCACCCGGGACTAGCGGGGATAACCGGGGAGCTGTTTTTT	CASSQDYHPGLAGITGELFF
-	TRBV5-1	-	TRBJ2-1	TGCGCCAGCAGCTTGGGTGGCAGTTATGGGCATGAGCAGTTCTTC	CASSLGGSYGHEQFF
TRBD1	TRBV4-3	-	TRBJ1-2	TGCGCCAGCAGCCACGAAGCGGGACAGAACTATGGCTACACCTTC	CASSHEAGQNYGYTF
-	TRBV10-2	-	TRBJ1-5	TGCGCCAGCAGTGAGAGTGGACAATCCCGAAGTAGCAATCAGCCCCAGCATTTT	CASSESGQSRSSNQPQHF
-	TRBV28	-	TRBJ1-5	TGTGCCAGCAGTTTAGGGGACGGTAGCAATCAGCCCCAGCATTTT	CASSLGDGSNQPQHF
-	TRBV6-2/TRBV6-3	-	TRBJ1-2	TGTGCCAGCAGTTACCACCGGGACAACGTATTTGATGGCTACACCTTC	CASSYHRDNVFDGYTF
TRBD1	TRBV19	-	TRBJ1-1	TGTGCCAGTAGTCTCGGACAGGGCCCTCTAGGAGCTTTCTTT	CASSLGQGPLGAFF
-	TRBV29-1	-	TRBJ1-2	TGCAGCGTTGAAGGGGTAGGGGGAAACTATGGCTACACCTTC	CSVEGVGGNYGYTF